Each of the 21 T cell receptor beta chains below was sequenced from the same sample in a study of early T cells in non-severe SARS-CoV-2 infection. MiXCR was run by TCRdb on the 5' RACE reads, yielding one entry per CDR3 protein. The data contain tens of thousands of distinct CDR3 sequences, over 10% of them singletons. Sequenced sample: whole blood. The receptor set was obtained from an adult who was a healthcare worker with PCR-confirmed SARS-CoV-2 infection or an uninfected control (not recorded which).

This clonotype was counted many times. The genes are TRBV30 and TRBJ1-1, with a tentative D call TRBD1 (5 bases). Germline V gives CDR1 GTSNPN, CDR2 SVGIG (reference sequence). The V gene lost 4 bases and the J gene lost 8 bases, with 17 bases spanning the gap. The CDR3 extends over 13 amino acids. The DNA for the CDR3 is TGTGCCTGGATTCGTCGTGGTAGGGGAGAAGCTTTCTTT. This translates into CAWIRRGRGEAFF.

The rearrangement links TRBV25-1 to TRBJ1-6; D is unclear. Germline lookup yields CDR1 MGHDK and CDR2 SYGVNS. The CDR3 runs 17 residues. V was clipped by 0 bases and J by 3 bases, with 12 bases between them. The CDR3 sequence: CASSEYHRAGYNSPLHF. CDR3 coding DNA: TGTGCCAGCAGTGAATACCACCGGGCAGGCTATAATTCACCCCTCCACTTT.

There are many counts of this clonotype. This chain uses TRBV6-2 or TRBV6-3 with TRBJ1-6; 9 nucleotides agree with TRBD1. The CDR3 has 13 residues. CDR1 is MNHEY, CDR2 SVGEGT, per germline. V shed 5 bases, J shed 12 bases, and the junction held 5 bases outside the gene matches. CDR3 amino acids: CASSPGQGLPLHF. The CDR3 DNA reads as TGTGCCAGCAGTCCCGGACAGGGGTTACCCCTCCACTTT.

The CDR3 DNA follows: TGTGCCAGCAGTCAATACGGAACAGATACGCAGTATTTT. Residues: CASSQYGTDTQYF. The chain combines TRBV6-4 with TRBJ2-3; D is unclear. Trimming removed 5 bases at V and 3 bases at J, with 9 bases between. CDR3 length equals 13 residues. The germline V gene has CDR1 MRHNA and CDR2 SNTAGT.

The chain combines TRBV4-1 with TRBJ1-1, with a possible D match to TRBD1 (6 bases). The V gene lost 1 base and the J gene lost 5 bases, with 23 bases spanning the gap. This CDR3 is built from 18 residues. Germline CDR1 and CDR2: MGHRA and YSYEKL. The CDR3 region has the DNA TGCGCCAGCAGCCAAGGTACAGGGTCCATATCGGTAAGGACTGAAGCTTTCTTT. This gives the protein CASSQGTGSISVRTEAFF.

This clonotype was observed at least ten times. The rearrangement uses TRBV18 and TRBJ1-1, with 7 bases matching TRBD1. CDR3 size: 16 residues. Germline loops: CDR1 KGHSH, CDR2 LQKENI. Trimming cost V 3 bases and J 0 bases; bases outside gene matches: 7. CDR3 amino acids: CASSPWDRLMNTEAFF. The CDR3 DNA reads as TGTGCCAGCTCACCTTGGGACAGACTCATGAACACTGAAGCTTTCTTT.

This clonotype was seen many times. J is TRBJ1-1 and V is TRBV11-2; no definite D call. The V gene's germline CDR1 is SGHAT and CDR2 FQNNGV. Trimming shortened V by 9 bases and J by 4 bases, and 9 bases separated the two germline ends. CDR3 length equals 11 residues. The CDR3 is CASKLGTEAFF. Written as DNA, the CDR3 is TGTGCCAGTAAGTTGGGCACTGAAGCTTTCTTT. Together with reference TRBV11-2 and TRBJ1-1, the CDR3 gives the full variable domain: EAGVAQSPRYKIIEKRQSVAFWCNPISGHATLYWYQQILGQGPKLLIQFQNNGVVDDSQLPKDRFSAERLKGVDSTLKIQPAKLEDSAVYLCASKLGTEAFFGQGTRLTVV.

There are many counts of this clonotype. The V call is TRBV7-2, the J call TRBJ2-3; perhaps TRBD2 as D (6 bases). The germline gives CDR1 SGHTA, CDR2 FQGNSA. CDR3 length: 13 residues. V shed 6 bases and J shed 3 bases, with 10 bases lying between them. CDR3 loop: CASRDSGTDTQYF. The CDR3 DNA reads as TGTGCCAGCAGAGATAGCGGAACAGATACGCAGTATTTT. Using reference TRBV7-2 and TRBJ2-3 for the parts outside the CDR3, the full variable domain is GAGVSQSPSNKVTEKGKDVELRCDPISGHTALYWYRQSLGQGLEFLIYFQGNSAPDKSGLPSDRFSAERTGGSVSTLTIQRTQQEDSAVYLCASRDSGTDTQYFGPGTRLTVL.

In its sample, this clonotype was seen a few times. An end of the junction differs from the germline gene, which may be a read error. The chain combines TRBV6-5 with TRBJ1-6, with a tentative D call TRBD1 (6 bases). Germline V lookup: CDR1 MNHEY, CDR2 SVGAGI. The CDR3 is 16 residues long. This CDR3 is CASSPQGISSNSPLHF. The CDR3 coding sequence is TGTGCCAGCAGTCCACAGGGAATTTCCTCTAATTCACCCCTCCACTTT.

This chain joins TRBV5-5 and TRBJ1-2; 8 bases match TRBD1. V lost 0 bases, J lost 3 bases, and 4 bases stayed unmatched. The length of the CDR3 is 15 residues. Germline CDR1 reads SGHKS; CDR2 reads YYEKEE (reference sequence). This chain's CDR3 is CASSLAQTGDYGYTF. The CDR3 DNA follows: TGTGCCAGCAGCTTGGCCCAGACAGGGGACTATGGCTACACCTTC.

The chain couples TRBV5-1 to TRBJ1-1; the D is unclear. This CDR3 has 14 residues. V was cut by 1 base and J by 4 bases, with 11 bases left in between. Germline V gene lookup returns CDR1 SGHRS and CDR2 YFSETQ. CDR3 sequence: CASSLLTYPTEAFF. The CDR3 bases are TGCGCCAGCAGCTTGCTCACCTACCCCACTGAAGCTTTCTTT. Full variable domain (outside the CDR3, taken from reference TRBV5-1 and TRBJ1-1): KAGVTQTPRYLIKTRGQQVTLSCSPISGHRSVSWYQQTPGQGLQFLFEYFSETQRNKGNFPGRFSGRQFSNSRSEMNVSTLELGDSALYLCASSLLTYPTEAFFGQGTRLTVV.

This clonotype was seen many times. This chain uses TRBV7-9 with TRBJ2-2; D perhaps matches TRBD2 (6 bases). The CDR3 length is 14 residues. The V gene's germline CDR1 is SEHNR and CDR2 FQNEAQ (reference sequence). Trimming removed 5 bases at V and 4 bases at J, with 11 bases between. The CDR3 protein is CASSLLGGTGELFF. The CDR3 region has the DNA TGTGCCAGCAGCCTGTTGGGGGGCACCGGGGAGCTGTTTTTT.

The chain is built from TRBV7-6 and TRBJ2-2, with a possible D match to TRBD2 (6 bases). This CDR3 contains 16 residues. Germline V gives CDR1 SGHVS, CDR2 FNYEAQ. Trimming removed 5 bases from V and 0 bases from J, with 13 bases in between. The CDR3 spells CASSLPGVSNTGELFF. The CDR3 DNA is TGTGCCAGCAGCCTCCCGGGGGTCTCGAACACCGGGGAGCTGTTTTTT.

The rearrangement links TRBV7-2 to TRBJ1-1; D uncertain. The V end was cut by 3 bases, the J end by 5 bases, with 10 bases between. The CDR3 runs 13 residues. Germline CDR1 is SGHTA and CDR2 is FQGNSA. The CDR3 region is CASSFSVGTEAFF. CDR3 in DNA: TGTGCCAGCAGCTTCTCAGTCGGGACTGAAGCTTTCTTT.

This clonotype was seen ten or more times. The chain has TRBV7-3 and TRBJ2-3, with 7 nucleotides matching TRBD1. With 5 bases clipped from V and 3 bases from J, the junction kept 8 bases outside the gene matches. Germline V gene lookup returns CDR1 SGHTA and CDR2 FQGTGA. The CDR3 runs 15 residues. In DNA form, the CDR3 reads TGTGCCAGCAGCCCACAACAGGGGACGACAGATACGCAGTATTTT. The encoded protein is CASSPQQGTTDTQYF.

The CDR3 here is CASTLQGNTGELFF. The CDR3 DNA reads as TGCGCCAGCACCCTCCAGGGGAACACCGGGGAGCTGTTTTTT. The chain employs TRBV5-1 and TRBJ2-2; D perhaps matches TRBD1 (5 bases). V gave up 6 bases and J gave up 1 base, with 10 bases separating them. Per the germline V gene, CDR1 is SGHRS and CDR2 is YFSETQ. The CDR3 length is 14 residues.

The gene calls are TRBV7-2 and TRBJ1-5, with D unclear. Trimming took off 4 bases at V and 6 bases at J, with 10 bases between the two ends. The CDR3 totals 13 residues. CDR1 and CDR2 from the germline V gene are SGHTA and FQGNSA. CDR3 sequence: CASSSTGSQPQHF. CDR3 in DNA: TGTGCCAGCAGCTCGACCGGGAGTCAGCCCCAGCATTTT.

This clonotype was observed a handful of times. The chain combines TRBV7-6 with TRBJ2-3; D may be TRBD1 (6 bases). Germline CDR1 and CDR2: SGHVS and FNYEAQ. V gave up 2 bases and J gave up 5 bases, with 17 bases separating them. The CDR3 covers 16 residues. The CDR3 protein is CASSLRDTLRQDTQYF. For the CDR3, the DNA is TGTGCCAGCAGCTTACGGGACACCCTCCGGCAAGATACGCAGTATTTT.

The rearrangement links TRBV4-1 to TRBJ1-2; no reliable D call. Trimming pared 0 bases from V and 1 base from J, leaving 12 bases between. The germline V gene has CDR1 MGHRA and CDR2 YSYEKL. There are 16 residues in the CDR3. Here the CDR3 reads CASSQERSGGNYGYTF. The CDR3 DNA reads as TGCGCCAGCAGCCAAGAACGGTCAGGCGGTAACTATGGCTACACCTTC.

The table lists this clonotype with many counts. The chain links TRBV11-2 to TRBJ2-1; D not certain. The germline V gene encodes CDR1 SGHAT and CDR2 FQNNGV. The CDR3 length is 16 residues. V lost 0 bases and J 3 bases, leaving 12 bases between the germline ends. The chain's CDR3 is CASSLEANSYYNEQFF. CDR3 nucleotide sequence: TGTGCCAGCAGCTTAGAGGCTAACTCATACTACAATGAGCAGTTCTTC.

This chain links TRBV5-6 with TRBJ2-1; TRBD1 aligns across 7 bases. CDR1 and CDR2 (germline): SGHDT, YYEEEE. After removal of 0 bases from V and 7 bases from J, the junction contained 7 bases not matched to a gene. The CDR3 runs 15 residues. The CDR3 is CASSLVGQALNEQFF. In DNA, the CDR3 is TGTGCCAGCAGCTTGGTAGGACAGGCGCTTAATGAGCAGTTCTTC.